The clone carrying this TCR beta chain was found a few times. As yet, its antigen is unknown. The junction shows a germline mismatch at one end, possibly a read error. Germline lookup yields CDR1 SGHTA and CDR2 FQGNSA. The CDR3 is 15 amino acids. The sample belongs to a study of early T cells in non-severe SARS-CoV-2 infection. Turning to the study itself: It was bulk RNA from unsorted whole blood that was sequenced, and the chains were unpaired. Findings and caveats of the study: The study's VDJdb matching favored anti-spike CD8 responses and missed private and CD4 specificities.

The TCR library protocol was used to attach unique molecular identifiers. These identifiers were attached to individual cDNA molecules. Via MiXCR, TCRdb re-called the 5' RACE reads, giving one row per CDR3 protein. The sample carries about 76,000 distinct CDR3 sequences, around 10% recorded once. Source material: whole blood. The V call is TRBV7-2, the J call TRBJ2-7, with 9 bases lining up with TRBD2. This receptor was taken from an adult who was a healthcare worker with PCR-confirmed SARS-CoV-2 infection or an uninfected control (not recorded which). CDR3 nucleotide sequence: TGTGCCAGCAGCATAGCGGGAGACCCATTCAGGGAGCAGTACTTC. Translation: CASSIAGDPFREQYF.